The T cell receptor (beta chain) under discussion was sequenced for a study of T-cell memory formation after mild COVID-19. At the level of the study: TCR clusters were mostly confined to one donor each. General study findings and limits: Among clones contracting day 15 to 85, CD4/CD8 was balanced, whereas later expanders leaned CD4+.

The sample holds one count of this clonotype. As yet, its antigen is unknown. This CDR3 comprises 17 residues. CDR1 is SEHNR, CDR2 FQNEAQ, per germline (reference sequence). V was trimmed by 5 bases and J by 6 bases, leaving 25 bases between them. TCRdb reprocessed the 5' RACE reads via MiXCR and lists one record per CDR3 protein. The data show approximately 450,000 distinct CDR3 sequences, approximately 18% seen once. The TCR sequence derives from an adult woman who had mild COVID-19 (a few samples of this study predate the infection). Cell type and time point are not known. Specimen: PBMCs or a T cell subset sorted from them (not recorded which). This chain connects TRBV7-9 to TRBJ2-5; TRBD1 is a possible D gene (7 bases). The CDR3 bases are TGTGCCAGCAGCCCCAGGAGGGAATACAGGGGACAGCAGACCCAGTACTTC. Protein product: CASSPRREYRGQQTQYF.